The 32 T cell receptor beta chains reported below all come from one sample, sequenced in a study of OX40 agonist ivuxolimab in advanced cancers. The protocol was immunoSEQ multiplex PCR, while the TCRdb copy is restricted to in-frame clones and leaves out a portion. The table shows 57,000 or so clones, with roughly nine tenths occurring only once. The sequenced sample was CD4+ or CD8+ T cells sorted from blood, obtained in a trial of the OX40 agonist ivuxolimab. These receptor sequences come from an adult with an advanced solid tumor such as melanoma, head and neck, liver or kidney cancer.

The J gene is TRBJ2-2, the V gene TRBV27; 9 positions match TRBD1. From germline, CDR1 is MNHEY and CDR2 SMNVEV (reference sequence). The CDR3 spans 16 residues. Losses at the gene ends were 6 bases for V and 5 bases for J; bases not matched to a gene: 10. The CDR3 DNA follows: TGTGCCAGCAGCCCCTATGGACAGGGGAGGACCGGGGAGCTGTTTTTT. Protein sequence: CASSPYGQGRTGELFF.

The J gene is TRBJ2-5, the V gene TRBV5-1, with 8 bases fitting TRBD2. CDR3 length equals 13 residues. The J segment lost 4 bases and the V segment lost 3 bases, leaving 2 bases of the junction unmatched. Looked up from germline, CDR1 is SGHRS and CDR2 is YFSETQ. Written as DNA, the CDR3 is TGCGCCAGCAGCTCGGGACTAGGAGAGACCCAGTACTTC. Protein: CASSSGLGETQYF.

V usage is TRBV4-3 and J usage is TRBJ2-3; no definite D call. The V end lost 1 base, the J end lost 2 bases, and 7 bases lay between the germline ends. There are 14 residues in the CDR3. Germline CDR1 reads LGHNA; CDR2 reads YSLEER. In DNA, the CDR3 is TGCGCCAGCAGCCAAGTCGGCGCCACAGATACGCAGTATTTT. It translates to CASSQVGATDTQYF.

This clone was counted between two and nine times. The rearrangement uses TRBV6-5 and TRBJ1-1; D unclear. Germline assignment: CDR1 MNHEY and CDR2 SVGAGI. The CDR3 sequence is 13 residues long. The V end was cut by 0 bases, the J end by 0 bases, with 2 bases between. CDR3 bases: TGTGCCAGCAGTTACTCGGTGAACACTGAAGCTTTCTTT. Protein product: CASSYSVNTEAFF.

Concerning this clone: Additional DNA sequences in this sample encode the identical CDR3. This sequence joins TRBV7-2 and TRBJ1-5; 10 nucleotides match TRBD1. The CDR3 contains 14 residues. V shed 5 bases and J 6 bases; nucleotides not matched to a gene: 4. Germline CDR1 is SGHTA and CDR2 is FQGNSA. CDR3 bases: TGTGCCAGCAGCCTAGACAGGGGGCTTCAGCCCCAGCATTTT. It is translated as CASSLDRGLQPQHF.

The gene calls are TRBV19 and TRBJ2-5; TRBD1 aligns across 9 bases. The length of the CDR3 is 15 residues. The junction had 10 bases not matched to a gene; V was cut back by 9 bases and J by 2 bases. Germline CDR1 LNHDA, CDR2 SQIVND (reference sequence). CDR3 in amino acids: CASGAGTGRQETQYF. The CDR3, as DNA: TGTGCCAGCGGGGCCGGGACAGGGCGGCAAGAGACCCAGTACTTC.

The chain carries TRBV6-1 and TRBJ1-2; D gene uncertain. In germline, CDR1 is MNHNS, CDR2 SASEGT. The CDR3 consists of 10 residues. The germline V and J ends were trimmed by 8 bases and 6 bases, with 7 bases remaining between them. DNA of the CDR3: TGTGCCAGCGAAAGGGATGGCTACACCTTC. This encodes CASERDGYTF.

The gene calls are TRBV19 and TRBJ1-5; possibly TRBD1 for D (6 bases). Germline CDR1 reads LNHDA; CDR2 reads SQIVND (reference sequence). Between the trimmed V and J ends, which lost 4 bases and 3 bases, there was a span of 13 bases. The CDR3 is 15 amino acids. CDR3 sequence: CASSTNRDTNQPQHF. The DNA for the CDR3 is TGTGCCAGTAGTACGAACCGGGACACCAATCAGCCCCAGCATTTT.

Note on this clone: One end of the junction fails to match germline, which may point to a read error. V gene TRBV7-8 combines with J gene TRBJ1-6, with unresolved D. CDR1 and CDR2 (germline): SGHVS, FQNEAQ. The CDR3 extends over 14 amino acids. This CDR3 reads CASSPITDDSPLHF. CDR3 nucleotide sequence: TGTGCCAGCAGCCCAATTACTGATGATTCGCCCCTCCACTTT.

The chain employs TRBV6-1 and TRBJ1-5; D might be TRBD1 (6 bases). Germline lookup yields CDR1 MNHNS and CDR2 SASEGT. This CDR3 has 13 amino acids. Trimming cost V 6 bases and J 4 bases, with 10 bases left between them. DNA for the CDR3: TGTGCCAGCAGAGGACAGCATAATCAGCCCCAGCATTTT. The encoded protein is CASRGQHNQPQHF.

This sequence joins TRBV28 and TRBJ2-7; D may be TRBD1 or TRBD2 (5 bases each). Germline values: CDR1 MDHEN, CDR2 SYDVKM. Between the trimmed V and J ends, which lost 1 base and 3 bases, there was a span of 13 bases. This CDR3 contains 15 residues. This chain's CDR3 is CASSLSTGALYEQYF. CDR3 DNA: TGTGCCAGCAGTTTATCCACCGGGGCCCTCTACGAGCAGTACTTC.

This chain uses TRBV11-3 with TRBJ2-6; unclear D gene. The CDR3 has 13 amino acids. V dropped 0 bases and J dropped 3 bases, with 0 bases sitting between them. The germline CDR1 and CDR2 sequences are SGHNT and YENEEA. The CDR3 DNA is TGTGCCAGCAGCTTAGATGGGGCCAACGTCCTGACTTTC. It translates to CASSLDGANVLTF.

The chain links TRBV4-1 to TRBJ1-5; tentative D call: TRBD1 (6 bases). The V and J ends lost 3 bases and 3 bases respectively, with 15 bases between them. The CDR3 is made up of 16 amino acids. The germline V gene has CDR1 MGHRA and CDR2 YSYEKL. The CDR3 loop is CASSQEAGGPNQPQHF. In DNA, the CDR3 is TGCGCCAGCAGCCAGGAGGCCGGGGGGCCCAATCAGCCCCAGCATTTT.

The V gene is TRBV10-3, the J gene TRBJ2-3, with 11 bases matching TRBD2. This CDR3 region has 15 residues. Germline trimming cut 8 bases from V and 0 bases from J; bases unmatched to any gene: 4. Germline V gene sequence: CDR1 ENHRY, CDR2 SYGVKD. The CDR3 is CAIGRLAGSTDTQYF. The CDR3 region has the DNA TGTGCCATCGGGAGACTAGCGGGAAGCACAGATACGCAGTATTTT.

The chain employs TRBV2 and TRBJ2-7; 11 nucleotides line up with TRBD1. This CDR3 spans 19 amino acids. Germline CDR1 and CDR2: SNHLY and FYNNEI. The trim removed 7 bases at V and 0 bases at J, leaving 17 bases unmatched. CDR3 in amino acids: CASNVPGTGGVRSSYEQYF. CDR3 nucleotide sequence: TGTGCCAGCAACGTTCCAGGGACAGGGGGTGTCCGCAGCTCCTACGAGCAGTACTTC.

The V call is TRBV30, the J call TRBJ1-1; D gene uncertain. The CDR3 spans 13 residues. Germline loops: CDR1 GTSNPN, CDR2 SVGIG (reference sequence). V shed 1 base and J shed 8 bases, with 14 bases lying between them. The chain's CDR3 is CAWSGMGGEEAFF. In DNA form, the CDR3 reads TGTGCCTGGAGTGGAATGGGCGGGGAAGAAGCTTTCTTT. Full variable domain (rest looked up from reference TRBV30 and TRBJ1-1): SQTIHQWPATLVQPVGSPLSLECTVEGTSNPNLYWYRQAAGRGLQLLFYSVGIGQISSEVPQNLSASRPQDRQFILSSKKLLLSDSGFYLCAWSGMGGEEAFFGQGTRLTVV.

Here the CDR3 DNA reads TGTGCCACAGGGCAGGGACTAGCGGGCTACGAGCAGTACTTC. The encoded protein is CATGQGLAGYEQYF. The V gene is TRBV6-5, the J gene TRBJ2-7; the match to TRBD2 covers 12 bases. The CDR3 runs to 14 residues. V shed 10 bases, J shed 3 bases, and the junction held 7 bases outside the gene matches. Germline loops: CDR1 MNHEY, CDR2 SVGAGI.

The chain has TRBV10-1 and TRBJ1-5; 10 nucleotides match TRBD1. Germline-derived CDR1 and CDR2 are WNHNN and SYGVQD (reference sequence). With 6 bases clipped from V and 4 bases from J, the junction kept 3 bases outside the gene matches. The CDR3 has 14 residues. The CDR3 loop is CASSEGQGNQPQHF. Here the CDR3 DNA reads TGCGCCAGCAGCGAGGGACAGGGGAATCAGCCCCAGCATTTT.

V and J are TRBV18 and TRBJ2-6; the D is unclear. The CDR3 totals 18 residues. Germline CDR1 is KGHSH and CDR2 is LQKENI. Trimming shortened V by 3 bases and J by 2 bases, and 17 bases separated the two germline ends. The CDR3 spells CASSPLTSFNAGANVLTF. The DNA of the CDR3 is TGTGCCAGCTCACCCCTCACCAGTTTCAATGCTGGGGCCAACGTCCTGACTTTC.

The chain links TRBV25-1 to TRBJ1-1; a weak D match, TRBD1 (5 bases). This CDR3 spans 16 amino acids. Trimming removed 5 bases from V and 1 base from J, with 17 bases in between. CDR1 and CDR2 (germline): MGHDK, SYGVNS. CDR3 bases: TGTGCCAGCAGTTCCCCGGTGGGGGGTGCGAACACTGAAGCTTTCTTT. Its protein is CASSSPVGGANTEAFF.

The chain links TRBV19 to TRBJ1-2; possible D gene TRBD1, 5 bases. Trimming removed 7 bases at V and 0 bases at J, with 15 bases between. CDR3 length: 15 residues. The germline V gene encodes CDR1 LNHDA and CDR2 SQIVND (reference sequence). In DNA, the CDR3 is TGTGCCAGTAAGGGACTCGACTGGTCTAACTATGGCTACACCTTC. Translation: CASKGLDWSNYGYTF.

This clone has a single count. This chain joins TRBV19 and TRBJ2-1, with D hard to call. The CDR3 length is 13 residues. Per germline, CDR1 LNHDA and CDR2 SQIVND (reference sequence). V was clipped by 5 bases and J by 8 bases, with 13 bases between them. CDR3 nucleotide sequence: TGTGCCAGTAGTGCCCCAGGTATAGATGAGCAGTTCTTC. It encodes CASSAPGIDEQFF.

The DNA of the CDR3 is TGTGCCAGCAGCTTAGGGACAGCGTACAATGAGCAGTTCTTC. Its translation is CASSLGTAYNEQFF. This rearrangement joins TRBV7-2 to TRBJ2-1; D possibly corresponds to TRBD1 (6 bases). The germline V gene encodes CDR1 SGHTA and CDR2 FQGNSA. Trimming took 1 base from V and 4 from J, leaving 8 bases between them. This CDR3 region has 14 residues.

The J gene is TRBJ1-1, the V gene TRBV19, with 7 bases fitting TRBD1. The CDR3 totals 16 residues. CDR1 is LNHDA, CDR2 SQIVND, per germline (reference sequence). Germline trimming cut 1 base from V and 10 bases from J; bases unmatched to any gene: 15. CDR3 sequence (DNA): TGTGCCAGTAGTATAGGACAGGGAGGACCGGTTGGGAGAGCTTTCTTT. Its translation is CASSIGQGGPVGRAFF.

The chain joins TRBV7-3 to TRBJ2-3; a weak D match, TRBD1 (5 bases). Germline V lookup: CDR1 SGHTA, CDR2 FQGTGA. Trimming left V 4 bases short and J 2 bases short, with 10 bases between. The CDR3 contains 14 residues. The CDR3 DNA reads TGTGCCAGCAGCTGGCTGGGGCTCACAGATACGCAGTATTTT. The encoded protein is CASSWLGLTDTQYF. The whole variable domain, filled in from reference TRBV7-3 and TRBJ2-3, reads GAGVSQTPSNKVTEKGKYVELRCDPISGHTALYWYRQSLGQGPEFLIYFQGTGAADDSGLPNDRFFAVRPEGSVSTLKIQRTERGDSAVYLCASSWLGLTDTQYFGPGTRLTVL.

The sample holds a few counts of this clone. This chain connects TRBV10-3 to TRBJ1-6, with D hard to call. Per germline, CDR1 ENHRY and CDR2 SYGVKD. V was trimmed by 6 bases and J by 5 bases, leaving 11 bases between them. CDR3 size: 14 residues. The CDR3 sequence: CAIRGFLDNSPLHF. The CDR3 DNA is TGTGCCATCAGAGGGTTTTTGGATAATTCACCCCTCCACTTT.

This clone was observed once. V and J are TRBV5-1 and TRBJ1-3; D is perhaps TRBD1 (5 bases). CDR3 size: 16 residues. V dropped 3 bases and J dropped 0 bases, with 13 bases sitting between them. Per germline, CDR1 SGHRS and CDR2 YFSETQ. CDR3 protein: CASSSMTANSGNTIYF. In DNA, the CDR3 is TGCGCCAGCAGCTCCATGACAGCTAACTCTGGAAACACCATATATTTT.

The V and J genes are TRBV6-1 and TRBJ2-7, with D unresolved. Trimming shortened V by 6 bases and J by 6 bases, and 9 bases separated the two germline ends. Germline CDR1 and CDR2: MNHNS and SASEGT. This CDR3 is built from 11 residues. The CDR3 DNA is TGTGCCAGCAGCTTTCAGTTCGAGCAGTACTTC. Residues: CASSFQFEQYF.

V and J are TRBV11-3 and TRBJ2-1, with 8 positions matching TRBD1. Germline V CDR1 and CDR2: SGHNT, YENEEA. V shed 5 bases, J shed 9 bases, and the junction held 6 bases outside the gene matches. This CDR3 is built from 13 residues. DNA for the CDR3: TGTGCCAGCAGCCCTCGACAGGGGAGTGAGCAGTTCTTC. This gives the protein CASSPRQGSEQFF.

The chain carries TRBV6-1 and TRBJ2-7, with a possible D match to TRBD2 (6 bases). The CDR3 is 11 residues long. Germline V gene lookup returns CDR1 MNHNS and CDR2 SASEGT. The CDR3 here is CVREEFYEQYF. The CDR3 DNA sequence: TGTGTAAGGGAGGAGTTCTACGAGCAGTACTTC.

V gene TRBV5-8 combines with J gene TRBJ1-1, with no clear D. The germline CDR1 and CDR2 sequences are SGHTS and YDEGEE. The CDR3 consists of 13 residues. V was shortened by 3 bases and J by 3 bases, with 9 bases between the two germline ends. In nucleotides, the CDR3 is TGTGCCAGCAGCTCCAGGAGGGACACTGAAGCTTTCTTT. Protein product: CASSSRRDTEAFF.

About this clone itself: The junction differs from germline at one of its ends, possibly a read error. This chain connects TRBV7-2 to TRBJ1-4; 7 bases align to TRBD1. CDR1 and CDR2 from the germline V gene are SGHTA and FQGNSA. The CDR3 is 15 residues long. The CDR3 DNA sequence: TGTGTCAGCAGCTCTCGCGGACAGGATAATGAAAAACTGTTTTTT. This sequence encodes CVSSSRGQDNEKLFF.